This T cell receptor (beta chain) emerged from a study of cytomegalovirus exposure and HLA in healthy donors. The CDR3 totals 14 residues. Trimming took 5 bases from V and 3 from J, leaving 10 bases between them. Germline assignment: CDR1 SGHTA and CDR2 FQGNSA. The PCR contained 60 Vbeta and 13 Jbeta primers. Method: immunoSEQ multiplex PCR; TCRdb's copy keeps in-frame clones and lacks some. The table records 150,000 to 200,000 clones, about 77% of them present only once. The sample was PBMCs. This receptor was taken from a woman in her 30s in good health and CMV-seropositive. J is TRBJ2-2 and V is TRBV7-2; D remains unclear. Here the CDR3 DNA reads TGTGCCAGCAGCCTTCTTCAGGACACCGGGGAGCTGTTTTTT. Translation: CASSLLQDTGELFF.